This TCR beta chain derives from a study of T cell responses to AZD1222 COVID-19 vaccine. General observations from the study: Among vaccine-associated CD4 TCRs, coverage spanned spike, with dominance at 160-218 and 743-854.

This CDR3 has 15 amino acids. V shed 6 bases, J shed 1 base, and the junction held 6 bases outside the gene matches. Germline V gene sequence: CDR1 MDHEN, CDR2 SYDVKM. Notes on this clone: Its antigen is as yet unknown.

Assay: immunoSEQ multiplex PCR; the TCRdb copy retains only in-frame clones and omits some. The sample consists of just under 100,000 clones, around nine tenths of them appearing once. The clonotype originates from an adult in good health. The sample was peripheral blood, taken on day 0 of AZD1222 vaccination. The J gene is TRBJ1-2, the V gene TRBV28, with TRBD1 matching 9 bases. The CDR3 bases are TGTGCCAGCAGAGGGACAGGGCGCTTTAACTATGGCTACACCTTC. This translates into CASRGTGRFNYGYTF.